The 23 T cell receptor beta chains presented below share a single source sample, sequenced in a study of radiation and T cells in renal cell carcinoma. Time point meaning: blood 4 weeks post-SBRT, at nephrectomy. Treatment of the sample: 15 Gy SBRT to primary tumor, nephrectomy 4 weeks later. The method was immunoSEQ multiplex PCR; TCRdb's version includes in-frame clones alone and lacks a portion of them. Of under 100,000 clones listed, 84% were seen once; the top ten hold under 8.5%. Sequenced material: blood, taken from a patient whose treatment included radiotherapy and nephrectomy. The receptors here all came from a man aged 60-69 years with renal cell carcinoma.

This chain uses TRBV4-1 with TRBJ1-5; a weak D match, TRBD1 (6 bases). V lost 0 bases, J lost 0 bases, and 18 bases lay in between. This CDR3 is 19 amino acids long. Germline lookup yields CDR1 MGHRA and CDR2 YSYEKL. The CDR3 loop reads CASSQDRGRGPYSNQPQHF. CDR3 bases: TGCGCCAGCAGCCAAGATCGAGGCAGGGGCCCATATAGCAATCAGCCCCAGCATTTT.

The chain recombines TRBV15 with TRBJ2-2; D uncertain. Trimming pared 3 bases from V and 2 bases from J, leaving 16 bases between. The length of the CDR3 is 17 residues. CDR1 is LNHNV and CDR2 is YYDKDF in the germline V gene (reference sequence). CDR3 in DNA: TGTGCCACCAGCAGCAGTCTTGTTAGGGCAAACACCGGGGAGCTGTTTTTT. As protein: CATSSSLVRANTGELFF.

The chain combines TRBV5-6 with TRBJ2-3; D gene ambiguous. The CDR3 runs to 15 residues. V was shortened by 2 bases and J by 2 bases, with 12 bases between the two germline ends. Germline CDR1 and CDR2: SGHDT and YYEEEE. DNA of the CDR3: TGTGCCAGCAGCTTATTGTCCAGCCCCACAGATACGCAGTATTTT. Protein product: CASSLLSSPTDTQYF.

This chain links TRBV28 with TRBJ1-5, with 11 bases fitting TRBD1. Germline V gives CDR1 MDHEN, CDR2 SYDVKM. Losses at the gene ends were 6 bases for V and 0 bases for J; bases not matched to a gene: 10. This CDR3 region has 18 residues. CDR3 in amino acids: CASSLWDRGVGSNQPQHF. CDR3 in DNA: TGTGCCAGCAGCCTGTGGGACAGGGGGGTAGGTAGCAATCAGCCCCAGCATTTT.

This sequence joins TRBV30 and TRBJ2-7; TRBD1 matches 7 bases. Germline V CDR1 and CDR2: GTSNPN, SVGIG (reference sequence). This CDR3 comprises 14 residues. V lost 1 base to trimming and J lost 6 bases; unmatched junction nucleotides: 9. CDR3 amino acids: CAWSGQGDLPEQYF. The CDR3 nucleotides are TGTGCCTGGAGTGGACAGGGCGACCTACCCGAGCAGTACTTC.

The V and J genes are TRBV2 and TRBJ2-5; possible D gene TRBD1, 6 bases. The CDR3 extends over 16 amino acids. V lost 2 bases to trimming and J lost 1 base, with 14 bases between them. Germline CDR1 is SNHLY and CDR2 is FYNNEI. The CDR3 loop is CASSEKGHITQETQYF. CDR3 nucleotide sequence: TGTGCCAGCAGTGAAAAGGGACACATAACCCAAGAGACCCAGTACTTC.

The DNA for the CDR3 is TGTGCCAGCAGCGTCGGACCCACCCGAGGCTATGGCTACACCTTC. Amino acids: CASSVGPTRGYGYTF. The rearrangement joins TRBV9 to TRBJ1-2; D unresolved. Germline V gene sequence: CDR1 SGDLS, CDR2 YYNGEE. Trimming took 2 bases from V and 4 from J, leaving 15 bases between them. There are 15 residues in the CDR3.

The chain links TRBV5-1 to TRBJ1-2; tentatively, D is TRBD1 (6 bases). The CDR3 totals 13 residues. Germline V gives CDR1 SGHRS, CDR2 YFSETQ. The V and J ends lost 1 base and 8 bases respectively, with 12 bases between them. CDR3 sequence: CASSLTGSRGYTF. Written as DNA, the CDR3 is TGCGCCAGCAGCTTGACAGGGAGCCGAGGCTACACCTTC.

This chain joins TRBV5-1 and TRBJ2-2; D may correspond to TRBD1 or TRBD2 (7 bases each). Deletions cut 5 bases from V and 0 bases from J, with 11 bases between. Germline V gene lookup returns CDR1 SGHRS and CDR2 YFSETQ. The CDR3 is 15 residues long. The CDR3 DNA sequence: TGCGCCAGCAGGAGCGGGACAGCGAACACCGGGGAGCTGTTTTTT. This sequence encodes CASRSGTANTGELFF.

This chain connects TRBV19 to TRBJ2-3; 8 bases are shared with TRBD2. The CDR3 has 14 amino acids. CDR1 is LNHDA, CDR2 SQIVND, per germline (reference sequence). V dropped 10 bases and J dropped 6; count of bases not matched to a gene: 12. CDR3 nucleotide sequence: TGTGCCACCCGTCGCACTAGCGGAGGGGATACGCAGTATTTT. Amino acids: CATRRTSGGDTQYF.

This chain connects TRBV7-9 to TRBJ1-5; 7 nucleotides match TRBD1. Germline V gene sequence: CDR1 SEHNR, CDR2 FQNEAQ (reference sequence). The V gene end was trimmed by 5 bases and the J gene end by 7 bases; junction bases not matched to a gene: 5. This CDR3 is built from 13 residues. In nucleotides, the CDR3 is TGTGCCAGCAGCCCGACAGGGAACCAGCCCCAGCATTTT. It yields the protein CASSPTGNQPQHF. The whole variable domain, filled in from reference TRBV7-9 and TRBJ1-5, reads DTGVSQNPRHKITKRGQNVTFRCDPISEHNRLYWYRQTLGQGPEFLTYFQNEAQLEKSRLLSDRFSAERPKGSFSTLEIQRTEQGDSAMYLCASSPTGNQPQHFGDGTRLSIL.

This clone was picked up a small number of times. V is TRBV7-6 and J is TRBJ2-1, with 7 nucleotides matching TRBD2. Germline V gene data show CDR1 as SGHVS and CDR2 as FNYEAQ. The CDR3 loop spans 13 amino acids. After removal of 5 bases from V and 7 bases from J, the junction contained 5 bases not matched to a gene. The CDR3 here is CASSPILANEQFF. The CDR3 DNA follows: TGTGCCAGCAGCCCGATACTAGCGAATGAGCAGTTCTTC.

This sequence joins TRBV7-3 and TRBJ2-1; no clear D gene. Germline-derived CDR1 and CDR2 are SGHTA and FQGTGA. Trimming took off 5 bases at V and 0 bases at J, with 8 bases between the two ends. The CDR3 spans 14 residues. Here the CDR3 reads CASSPHSSYNEQFF. The CDR3 region has the DNA TGTGCCAGCAGCCCACATAGCTCCTACAATGAGCAGTTCTTC.

The genes are TRBV7-7 and TRBJ2-3; D perhaps matches TRBD2 (5 bases). Germline V CDR1 and CDR2: SSHAT, FNYEAQ (reference sequence). V was pared by 3 bases and J by 2 bases, with 9 bases between. CDR3 size: 14 residues. The CDR3 loop is CASSLNGDTDTQYF. Written as DNA, the CDR3 is TGTGCCAGCAGCTTGAACGGGGACACAGATACGCAGTATTTT.

The rearrangement uses TRBV18 and TRBJ2-7; 9 bases agree with TRBD1. The CDR3 covers 14 residues. Per germline, CDR1 KGHSH and CDR2 LQKENI. V trimming: 5 bases; J trimming: 2 bases; junction bases outside the gene matches: 4. The CDR3 bases are TGTGCCAGCTCAACCGGGACAGGGACCTACGAGCAGTACTTC. This sequence encodes CASSTGTGTYEQYF.

This chain connects TRBV5-4 to TRBJ2-6; D uncertain. CDR3 length equals 14 residues. From germline, CDR1 is SGHNT and CDR2 YYREEE (reference sequence). Deletions cut 0 bases from V and 3 bases from J, with 4 bases between. Here the CDR3 reads CASSLEGGANVLTF. Here the CDR3 DNA reads TGTGCCAGCAGCTTGGAAGGTGGGGCCAACGTCCTGACTTTC.

The chain carries TRBV9 and TRBJ2-1, with 7 bases matching TRBD2. Trimming took 4 bases from V and 3 from J; bases not matched to a gene: 4. Per the germline V gene, CDR1 is SGDLS and CDR2 is YYNGEE. CDR3 length equals 14 residues. The CDR3 is CASSSSGVYNEQFF. For the CDR3, the DNA is TGTGCCAGCAGCAGCAGCGGGGTCTACAATGAGCAGTTCTTC.

This chain uses TRBV4-3 with TRBJ2-4; D is unresolved. CDR3 length equals 17 residues. The germline V and J ends were trimmed by 0 bases and 0 bases, with 12 bases remaining between them. CDR1 LGHNA and CDR2 YSLEER come from the germline V gene. CDR3 loop: CASSQEWSALAKNIQYF. CDR3 in DNA: TGCGCCAGCAGCCAAGAATGGAGTGCTCTAGCCAAAAACATTCAGTACTTC.

V gene TRBV27 combines with J gene TRBJ2-7; TRBD2 is a possible D gene (6 bases). With 3 bases removed from V and 3 bases from J, the gap between germline ends came to 9 bases. The CDR3 extends over 13 amino acids. Germline CDR1 is MNHEY and CDR2 is SMNVEV (reference sequence). CDR3 sequence (DNA): TGTGCCAGCAGTTTTGGGACTCTCTACGAGCAGTACTTC. Its protein product is CASSFGTLYEQYF.

The chain has TRBV5-6 and TRBJ2-2, with no clear D. Trimming removed 0 bases from V and 7 bases from J, with 4 bases in between. The CDR3 is 12 amino acids. Germline assignment: CDR1 SGHDT and CDR2 YYEEEE. The CDR3 DNA reads TGTGCCAGCAGCTTGGCCCACGGGGAGCTGTTTTTT. This translates into CASSLAHGELFF.

This clone is a singleton in its sample. The chain recombines TRBV6-6 with TRBJ1-5, with 7 nucleotides matching TRBD1. Germline CDR1 MNHNY, CDR2 SVGAGI (reference sequence). The CDR3 is 15 amino acids. The junction had 11 bases not matched to a gene; V was cut back by 6 bases and J by 6 bases. The CDR3 region is CASRVPGQSFQPQHF. The CDR3 DNA sequence: TGTGCCAGCAGGGTACCGGGACAGAGTTTTCAGCCCCAGCATTTT.

The J gene is TRBJ1-4, the V gene TRBV10-3, with a weak D call TRBD1 (5 bases). V gave up 3 bases and J gave up 3 bases, with 11 bases separating them. The CDR3 is made up of 15 amino acids. CDR1 is ENHRY and CDR2 is SYGVKD in the germline V gene. CDR3 DNA sequence: TGTGCCATCAGTGAAGGTGGGGCGGCTAATGAAAAACTGTTTTTT. Protein product: CAISEGGAANEKLFF.

The gene calls are TRBV7-9 and TRBJ1-2, with no clear D. Germline values: CDR1 SEHNR, CDR2 FQNEAQ (reference sequence). Trimming removed 2 bases at V and 3 bases at J, with 7 bases between. The CDR3 is 13 residues long. CDR3 sequence: CASSLSVYYGYTF. The DNA of the CDR3 is TGTGCCAGCAGCTTAAGTGTCTACTATGGCTACACCTTC.